This TCR beta chain was recorded in a study of a mutant IDH1 vaccine in newly diagnosed glioma. This clone is a singleton in its sample. Its target is not known. The repertoire was sequenced with immunoSEQ multiplex PCR; TCRdb's copy has only in-frame clones and lacks some. The sample contains around 50,000 clones, around four fifths of which appear only once. Germline CDR1 and CDR2: KGHSH and LQKENI. V lost 1 base to trimming and J lost 3 bases, with 9 bases between them. The CDR3 length is 14 residues. The time point is: week 5, during vaccination. Vaccination used 300 ug of mutant IDH1 20-mer peptide per dose, with topical imiquimod.

This TCR came from a man aged 50 to 59 with glioma. Source: PBMCs, taken from a glioma patient whose treatment included an IDH1 peptide vaccine. This chain joins TRBV18 and TRBJ1-1, with D perhaps TRBD1 (6 bases). CDR3 sequence (DNA): TGTGCCAGCTCACCACGCAGGGGCGACACTGAAGCTTTCTTT. It is translated as CASSPRRGDTEAFF.